The rows below give T cell receptor beta chains drawn from one sample of a study of blood T cell repertoires in COVID-19. Generated by immunoSEQ multiplex PCR, the TCRdb table keeps only in-frame clones and is missing some. The sample yields more than 120,000 clones, around 89% seen once. Sequencing was done on a sample of peripheral blood. Receptors were obtained from a human donor in a cohort sampled during active COVID-19. CDR3s include the opening cysteine and the closing phenylalanine or tryptophan. The D gene is left open where the match is weak. Rows give clone size only sometimes, using once, few, many, or a class for an expanded clone.

clone_size: once
d_call: TRBD1
v_call: TRBV7-9
j_call: TRBJ1-1
cdr3_nt: TGTGCCAGCAGCTTAGAAGGGACAGGTGAAGCTTTCTTT
cdr3_aa: CASSLEGTGEAFF

clone_size: NA
d_call: NA
v_call: TRBV11-2
j_call: TRBJ1-6
cdr3_nt: TGTGCCAGCAGCTTAGAAGTGGGGGCCTGGGATTCACCCCTCCACTTT
cdr3_aa: CASSLEVGAWDSPLHF

clone_size: NA
d_call: NA
v_call: TRBV19
j_call: TRBJ2-3
cdr3_nt: TGTGCCAGTAGTATCCAGTTCACAGATACGCAGTATTTT
cdr3_aa: CASSIQFTDTQYF

clone_size: NA
d_call: TRBD1
v_call: TRBV2
j_call: TRBJ1-1
cdr3_nt: TGTGCCAGCAGCCCGGACAGGAGGAACACTGAAGCTTTCTTT
cdr3_aa: CASSPDRRNTEAFF

clone_size: NA
d_call: NA
v_call: TRBV5-1
j_call: TRBJ1-5
cdr3_nt: TGCGCCAGCAGCTTGGACGGGTATAGCAATCAGCCCCAGCATTTT
cdr3_aa: CASSLDGYSNQPQHF

clone_size: NA
d_call: TRBD1
v_call: TRBV5-4
j_call: TRBJ1-1
cdr3_nt: TGTGCCAGCAGTCGAGGACAGGGGGACACTGAAGCTTTCTTT
cdr3_aa: CASSRGQGDTEAFF

clone_size: once
d_call: TRBD2
v_call: TRBV7-2
j_call: TRBJ2-5
cdr3_nt: TGTGCCAGCAGCCCTAGACTAGCGGGGGGGCGCGAGACCCAGTACTTC
cdr3_aa: CASSPRLAGGRETQYF

clone_size: NA
d_call: NA
v_call: TRBV20-1
j_call: TRBJ1-1
cdr3_nt: TGCAGTGCCACCCCCAGGGAAGCTTTCTTT
cdr3_aa: CSATPREAFF

clone_size: NA
d_call: NA
v_call: TRBV19
j_call: TRBJ1-1
cdr3_nt: TGTGCCAGTAGTATAGCGAGGAACACTGAAGCTTTCTTT
cdr3_aa: CASSIARNTEAFF

clone_size: NA
d_call: NA
v_call: TRBV5-1
j_call: TRBJ2-1
cdr3_nt: TGCGCCAGCAGCTTGAGGGGGAGGGGCTCCTACAATGAGCAGTTCTTC
cdr3_aa: CASSLRGRGSYNEQFF

clone_size: NA
d_call: NA
v_call: TRBV6-6
j_call: TRBJ2-2
cdr3_nt: TGTGCCATCTTGGGGGCTAGCGGTTGGAACACCGGGGAGCTGTTTTTT
cdr3_aa: CAILGASGWNTGELFF

clone_size: NA
d_call: NA
v_call: TRBV3-1/TRBV3-2
j_call: TRBJ1-2
cdr3_nt: TGTGCCAGCAGCCAAGGGACAGCTAACTATGGCTACACCTTC
cdr3_aa: CASSQGTANYGYTF

clone_size: NA
d_call: NA
v_call: TRBV7-8
j_call: TRBJ1-3
cdr3_nt: TGTGCCAGCAGCGCCGAGGGACTGCCCTCTGGAAACACCATATATTTT
cdr3_aa: CASSAEGLPSGNTIYF

clone_size: once
d_call: TRBD1
v_call: TRBV7-3
j_call: TRBJ1-1
cdr3_nt: TGTGCCAGCAGCTTAGACGGGACAGGGGGACAGGCTTTCTTT
cdr3_aa: CASSLDGTGGQAFF

clone_size: NA
d_call: TRBD1
v_call: TRBV12-3/TRBV12-4
j_call: TRBJ1-6
cdr3_nt: TGTGCCAGCAGTTCAGGGGGCACTTCACCCCTCCACTTT
cdr3_aa: CASSSGGTSPLHF

clone_size: NA
d_call: TRBD1
v_call: TRBV29-1
j_call: TRBJ2-5
cdr3_nt: TGCAGCCACGGACAGGGCCTAGGAGGGGAGACCCAGTACTTC
cdr3_aa: CSHGQGLGGETQYF

clone_size: NA
d_call: NA
v_call: TRBV21-1
j_call: TRBJ1-5
cdr3_nt: TGTGCCAGCAGCTTTCGACAGGGAAAGTGGGATCAGCCCCAGCATTTT
cdr3_aa: CASSFRQGKWDQPQHF

clone_size: NA
d_call: NA
v_call: TRBV24-1
j_call: TRBJ1-2
cdr3_nt: TGTGCCACCAGTGATCAAGTGACAAGCTATGGCTACACCTTC
cdr3_aa: CATSDQVTSYGYTF

clone_size: NA
d_call: TRBD1
v_call: TRBV6-4
j_call: TRBJ2-3
cdr3_nt: TGTGCCAGCAGCGGACAGGGAGTGTCTACAGATACGCAGTATTTT
cdr3_aa: CASSGQGVSTDTQYF

clone_size: NA
d_call: NA
v_call: TRBV7-9
j_call: TRBJ2-3
cdr3_nt: TGTGCCAGCAGCCAGGGGGTTCTAAGCGGGTACACTAGCACAGATACGCAGTATTTT
cdr3_aa: CASSQGVLSGYTSTDTQYF

clone_size: NA
d_call: NA
v_call: TRBV27
j_call: TRBJ1-2
cdr3_nt: TGTGCCAGCACGGACTCAACTGGGCAGGGCTACACCTTC
cdr3_aa: CASTDSTGQGYTF

clone_size: NA
d_call: NA
v_call: TRBV7-9
j_call: TRBJ2-4
cdr3_nt: TGTGCCAGCAGCCGGACAGGGAGGGACATTCAGTACTTC
cdr3_aa: CASSRTGRDIQYF

clone_size: NA
d_call: NA
v_call: TRBV20-1
j_call: TRBJ1-2
cdr3_nt: TGCAGTGCCTGGAGCTATGGCTACACCTTC
cdr3_aa: CSAWSYGYTF

clone_size: NA
d_call: NA
v_call: TRBV2
j_call: TRBJ1-1
cdr3_nt: TGTGCCAGCATGGTGGACACGAACACTGAAGCTTTCTTT
cdr3_aa: CASMVDTNTEAFF

clone_size: NA
d_call: NA
v_call: TRBV15
j_call: TRBJ1-6
cdr3_nt: TGTGCCACCAGCAGAGATGGGGGGGGGAATTCACCCCTCCACTTT
cdr3_aa: CATSRDGGGNSPLHF

clone_size: NA
d_call: TRBD2
v_call: TRBV7-7
j_call: TRBJ2-3
cdr3_nt: TGTGCCAGCAGCTCGGGACTAGCGGGGCACACAGATACGCAGTATTTT
cdr3_aa: CASSSGLAGHTDTQYF

clone_size: NA
d_call: NA
v_call: TRBV7-9
j_call: TRBJ2-2
cdr3_nt: TGTGCCAGCAGCGGCTCTGATACCGGGGAGCTGTTTTTT
cdr3_aa: CASSGSDTGELFF

clone_size: NA
d_call: TRBD1
v_call: TRBV9
j_call: TRBJ1-1
cdr3_nt: TGTGCCAGCAGCGTAGCTACCGGGACAGCAAACACTGAAGCTTTCTTT
cdr3_aa: CASSVATGTANTEAFF

clone_size: NA
d_call: TRBD1
v_call: TRBV20-1
j_call: TRBJ2-7
cdr3_nt: TGCAGTGCTAGTCCCGGGACAGGGGGCCGGTACGAGCAGTACTTC
cdr3_aa: CSASPGTGGRYEQYF

clone_size: NA
d_call: TRBD2
v_call: TRBV4-1
j_call: TRBJ2-1
cdr3_nt: TGCGCCAGCAGCCACGGACTAGCGGGGTACAATGAGCAGTTCTTC
cdr3_aa: CASSHGLAGYNEQFF

clone_size: NA
d_call: TRBD1
v_call: TRBV5-1
j_call: TRBJ1-2
cdr3_nt: TGCGCCAGCAGCTTCGACAGGGTAGTGAGCTATGGCTACACCTTC
cdr3_aa: CASSFDRVVSYGYTF

clone_size: NA
d_call: NA
v_call: TRBV7-3
j_call: TRBJ2-3
cdr3_nt: TGTGCCAGCAGCCCTACAGGGCAGAGCACAGATACGCAGTATTTT
cdr3_aa: CASSPTGQSTDTQYF

clone_size: NA
d_call: TRBD1
v_call: TRBV4-1
j_call: TRBJ2-4
cdr3_nt: TGCGCCAGCAGCCCTCGGGACAGAAGGATAGCCAAAAACATTCAGTACTTC
cdr3_aa: CASSPRDRRIAKNIQYF

clone_size: few
d_call: TRBD1
v_call: TRBV7-9
j_call: TRBJ1-4
cdr3_nt: TGTGCCAGCAGCCCACAGGGGGGAACTGAAAAACTGTTTTTT
cdr3_aa: CASSPQGGTEKLFF

clone_size: NA
d_call: NA
v_call: TRBV5-1
j_call: TRBJ2-7
cdr3_nt: TGCGCCAGCAGCTTTAATGGGCTCGAGCAGTACTTC
cdr3_aa: CASSFNGLEQYF

clone_size: NA
d_call: TRBD1
v_call: TRBV5-1
j_call: TRBJ1-1
cdr3_nt: TGCGCCAGCAGCTCGACAGGGTGGACTGAAGCTTTCTTT
cdr3_aa: CASSSTGWTEAFF

clone_size: NA
d_call: NA
v_call: TRBV19
j_call: TRBJ1-5
cdr3_nt: TGTGCCAGTAGGCGGTTCGGGGGTAGCAATCAGCCCCAGCATTTT
cdr3_aa: CASRRFGGSNQPQHF

clone_size: NA
d_call: NA
v_call: TRBV6-5
j_call: TRBJ2-5
cdr3_nt: TGTGCCAGTCAATCGACACCTGATGAGACCCAGTACTTC
cdr3_aa: CASQSTPDETQYF

clone_size: NA
d_call: TRBD1
v_call: TRBV29-1
j_call: TRBJ1-1
cdr3_nt: TGCAGCGTCGATCGGCCGGGACAGGGAATCTCGGGCACTGAAGCTTTCTTT
cdr3_aa: CSVDRPGQGISGTEAFF

clone_size: NA
d_call: NA
v_call: TRBV9
j_call: TRBJ2-3
cdr3_nt: TGTGCCAGCAGCGTAGGAGGGGCGGGGGATACGCAGTATTTT
cdr3_aa: CASSVGGAGDTQYF

clone_size: NA
d_call: NA
v_call: TRBV28
j_call: TRBJ1-2
cdr3_nt: TGTGCCAGCAGCCTACCGGGACACGTCTATGGCTACACCTTC
cdr3_aa: CASSLPGHVYGYTF

clone_size: NA
d_call: TRBD2
v_call: TRBV5-4
j_call: TRBJ2-3
cdr3_nt: TGTGCCAGCAGCTTGGCCGTAGCGGGGGGTCGAGATACGCAGTATTTT
cdr3_aa: CASSLAVAGGRDTQYF

clone_size: NA
d_call: TRBD1
v_call: TRBV7-6
j_call: TRBJ2-3
cdr3_nt: TGTGCCAGCAGCAGGGACAGGGGTCCCACAGATACGCAGTATTTT
cdr3_aa: CASSRDRGPTDTQYF

clone_size: NA
d_call: NA
v_call: TRBV6-5
j_call: TRBJ2-7
cdr3_nt: TGTGCCAGCAGCAAGGACAGGAGGGCCTACGAGCAGTACTTC
cdr3_aa: CASSKDRRAYEQYF

clone_size: NA
d_call: NA
v_call: TRBV10-3
j_call: TRBJ2-5
cdr3_nt: TGTGCCATCAGTCAGACAGGTGGACAAGAGACCCAGTACTTC
cdr3_aa: CAISQTGGQETQYF